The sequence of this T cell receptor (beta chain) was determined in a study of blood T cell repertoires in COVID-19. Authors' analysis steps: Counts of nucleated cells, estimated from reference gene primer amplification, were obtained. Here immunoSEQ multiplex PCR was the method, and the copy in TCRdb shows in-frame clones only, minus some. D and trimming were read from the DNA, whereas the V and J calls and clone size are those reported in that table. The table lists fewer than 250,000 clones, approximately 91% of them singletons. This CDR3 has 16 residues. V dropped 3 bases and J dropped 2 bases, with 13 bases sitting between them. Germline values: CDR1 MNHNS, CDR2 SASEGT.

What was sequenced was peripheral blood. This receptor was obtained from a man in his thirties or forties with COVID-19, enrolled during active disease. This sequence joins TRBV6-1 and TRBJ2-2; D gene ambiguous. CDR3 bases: TGTGCCAGCAGTGACAGGCCTCGCAGAAACACCGGGGAGCTGTTTTTT. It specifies CASSDRPRRNTGELFF.